The source of this T cell receptor beta chain is a study of T cell responses to AZD1222 COVID-19 vaccine. This CDR3 spans 15 amino acids. Germline V gene sequence: CDR1 SGHTA, CDR2 FQGNSA. V was pared by 5 bases and J by 3 bases, with 13 bases between. Findings and caveats of the study: Clonal diversity may have been underestimated in mostly white British donors. At baseline, seropositivity was found in only a handful of AZD1222 recipients. Unmutated variant regions are reportedly the target of nearly half of TCRs that are spike-specific. Repertoire sampling happened only post peak T cell response.

Sequencing used immunoSEQ multiplex PCR; TCRdb keeps in-frame clones, though not all of them. The sample contains some 150,000 clones, around 92% of which appear only once. A remark on this clone: Its antigen is not known.

Sample: peripheral blood, taken on day 0 of MenACWY control vaccination. The rearrangement joins TRBV7-2 to TRBJ2-2; no reliable D call. The sequence came from an adult in good health. CDR3 loop: CASSARRIDTGELFF. The CDR3 DNA reads as TGTGCCAGCAGCGCACGCCGGATAGACACCGGGGAGCTGTTTTTT. The whole variable domain, filled in from reference TRBV7-2 and TRBJ2-2, reads GAGVSQSPSNKVTEKGKDVELRCDPISGHTALYWYRQSLGQGLEFLIYFQGNSAPDKSGLPSDRFSAERTGGSVSTLTIQRTQQEDSAVYLCASSARRIDTGELFFGEGSRLTVL.